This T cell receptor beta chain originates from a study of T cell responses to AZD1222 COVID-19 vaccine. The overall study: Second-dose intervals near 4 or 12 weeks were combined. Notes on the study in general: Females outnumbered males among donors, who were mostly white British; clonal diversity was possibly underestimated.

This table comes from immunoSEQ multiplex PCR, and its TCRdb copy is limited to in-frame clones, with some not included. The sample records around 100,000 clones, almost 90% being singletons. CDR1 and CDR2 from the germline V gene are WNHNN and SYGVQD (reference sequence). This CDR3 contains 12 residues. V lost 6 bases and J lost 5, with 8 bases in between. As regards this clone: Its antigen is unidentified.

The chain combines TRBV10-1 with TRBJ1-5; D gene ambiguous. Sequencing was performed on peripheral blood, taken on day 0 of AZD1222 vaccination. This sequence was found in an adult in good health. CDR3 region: CASRPRDQPQHF. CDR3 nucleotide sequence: TGCGCCAGCAGACCTAGGGATCAGCCCCAGCATTTT.